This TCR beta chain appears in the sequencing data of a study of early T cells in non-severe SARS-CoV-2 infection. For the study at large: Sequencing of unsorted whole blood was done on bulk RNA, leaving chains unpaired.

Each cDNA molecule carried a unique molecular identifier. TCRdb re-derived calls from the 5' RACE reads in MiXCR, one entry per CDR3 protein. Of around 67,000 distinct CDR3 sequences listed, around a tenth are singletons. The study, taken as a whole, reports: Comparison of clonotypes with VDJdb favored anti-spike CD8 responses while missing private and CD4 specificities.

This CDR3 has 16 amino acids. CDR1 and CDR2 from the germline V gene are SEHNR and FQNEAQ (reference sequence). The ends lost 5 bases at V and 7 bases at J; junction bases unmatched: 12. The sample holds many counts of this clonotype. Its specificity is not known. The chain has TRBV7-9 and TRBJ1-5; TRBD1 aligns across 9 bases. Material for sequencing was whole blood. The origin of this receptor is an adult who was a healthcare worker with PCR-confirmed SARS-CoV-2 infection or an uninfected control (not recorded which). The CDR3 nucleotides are TGTGCCAGCAGCCGCACGGACAGGGGATCTTGGCAGCCCCAGCATTTT. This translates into CASSRTDRGSWQPQHF.